This T cell receptor beta chain was sequenced during a study of PD-L1 blockade in urothelial cancer. Noted time point: pretreatment peripheral blood. Each patient supplied 1 to 8 pretreatment and on-treatment samples. Measured with immunoSEQ multiplex PCR; TCRdb has only the in-frame clones, and not every one. The data hold fewer than 60,000 clones, with about 85% observed a single time. The sequencing used PBMCs, collected around atezolizumab (anti-PD-L1) treatment. This clonotype was sampled from a man between 65 and 85 years old with urothelial cancer.

CDR3 coding DNA: TGCAGCGCTGGAGCCGGGGAGACCCAGTACTTC. This translates into CSAGAGETQYF. This rearrangement joins TRBV29-1 to TRBJ2-5; no firm D call. There are 11 residues in the CDR3. Trimming removed 7 bases at V and 5 bases at J, with 11 bases between. Germline lookup yields CDR1 SQVTM and CDR2 ANQGSEA.